This T cell receptor beta chain originates from a study of cytomegalovirus exposure and HLA in healthy donors. Trimming left V 2 bases short and J 5 bases short, with 9 bases between. Germline V CDR1 and CDR2: LNHDA, SQIVND (reference sequence). The CDR3 has 13 residues. PCR amplification relied on 60 Vbeta primers (plus 13 Jbeta primers). Clones were read by immunoSEQ multiplex PCR, and TCRdb kept only the in-frame ones, dropping some. The table records 150,000 to 200,000 clones, more than 85% of them present only once. The chain links TRBV19 to TRBJ1-1, with TRBD1 as a possible D gene (5 bases). The TCR was taken from a woman in her late teens or twenties in good health and CMV-seronegative. The sample comprised PBMCs. As DNA, the CDR3 is TGTGCCAGTAGTATACAGGGAGGGACTGAAGCTTTCTTT. Residues: CASSIQGGTEAFF. The variable domain in full, with the rest retrieved from reference TRBV19 and TRBJ1-1, is DGGITQSPKYLFRKEGQNVTLSCEQNLNHDAMYWYRQDPGQGLRLIYYSQIVNDFQKGDIAEGYSVSREKKESFPLTVTSAQKNPTAFYLCASSIQGGTEAFFGQGTRLTVV.